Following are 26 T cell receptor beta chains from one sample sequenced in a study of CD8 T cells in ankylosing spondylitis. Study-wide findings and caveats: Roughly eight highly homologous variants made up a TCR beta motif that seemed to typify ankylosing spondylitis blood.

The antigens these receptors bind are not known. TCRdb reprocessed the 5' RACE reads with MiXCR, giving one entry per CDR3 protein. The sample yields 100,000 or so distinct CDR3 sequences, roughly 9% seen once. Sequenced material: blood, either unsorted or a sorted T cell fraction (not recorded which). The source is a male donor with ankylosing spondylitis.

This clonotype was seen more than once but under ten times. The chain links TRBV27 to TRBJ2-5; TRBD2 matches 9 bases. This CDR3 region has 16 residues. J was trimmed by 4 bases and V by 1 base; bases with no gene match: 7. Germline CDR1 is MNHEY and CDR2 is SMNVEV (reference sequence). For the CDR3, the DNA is TGTGCCAGCAGTTTATACCCTAGCGGGGTTACAGAGACCCAGTACTTC. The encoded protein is CASSLYPSGVTETQYF.

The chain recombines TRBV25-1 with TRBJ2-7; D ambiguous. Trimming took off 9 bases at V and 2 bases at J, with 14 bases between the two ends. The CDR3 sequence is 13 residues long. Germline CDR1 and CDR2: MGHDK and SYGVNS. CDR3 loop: CASVGRATYEQYF. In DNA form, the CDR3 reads TGTGCCAGTGTTGGACGGGCGACCTACGAGCAGTACTTC.

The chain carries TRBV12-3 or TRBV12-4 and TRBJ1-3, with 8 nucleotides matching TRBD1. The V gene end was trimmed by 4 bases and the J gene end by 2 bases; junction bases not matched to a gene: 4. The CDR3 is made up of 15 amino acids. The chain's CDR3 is CASSYTGGTGNTIYF. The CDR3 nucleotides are TGTGCCAGCAGTTATACAGGGGGTACTGGAAACACCATATATTTT.

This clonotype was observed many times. DNA of the CDR3: TGCGCCAGCAGCCAAGCGAGCTCCTATAATTCACCCCTCCACTTT. Translated: CASSQASSYNSPLHF. The rearrangement uses TRBV4-1 and TRBJ1-6; unclear D gene. V gave up 1 base and J gave up 0 bases, with 4 bases separating them. Germline V lookup: CDR1 MGHRA, CDR2 YSYEKL. This CDR3 region has 15 residues.

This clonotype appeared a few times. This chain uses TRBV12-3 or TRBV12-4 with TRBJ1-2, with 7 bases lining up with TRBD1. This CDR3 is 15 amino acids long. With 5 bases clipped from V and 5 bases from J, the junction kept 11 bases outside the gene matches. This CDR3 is CASSPVILQGYGYTF. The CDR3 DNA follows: TGTGCCAGCAGTCCAGTCATACTACAGGGGTATGGCTACACCTTC.

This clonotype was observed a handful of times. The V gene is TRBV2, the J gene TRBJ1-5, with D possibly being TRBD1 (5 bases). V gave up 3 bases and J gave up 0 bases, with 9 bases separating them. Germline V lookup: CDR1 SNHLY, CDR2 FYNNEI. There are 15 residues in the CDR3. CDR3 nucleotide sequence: TGTGCCAGCAGTGATGACAGTAATAGCAATCAGCCCCAGCATTTT. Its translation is CASSDDSNSNQPQHF.

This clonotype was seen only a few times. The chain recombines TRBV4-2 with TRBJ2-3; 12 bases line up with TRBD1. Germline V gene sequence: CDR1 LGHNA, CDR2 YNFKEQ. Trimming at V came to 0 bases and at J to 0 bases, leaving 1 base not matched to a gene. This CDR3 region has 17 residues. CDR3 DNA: TGTGCCAGCAGCCAAGAGGGACAGGGGGCTAGCACAGATACGCAGTATTTT. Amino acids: CASSQEGQGASTDTQYF.

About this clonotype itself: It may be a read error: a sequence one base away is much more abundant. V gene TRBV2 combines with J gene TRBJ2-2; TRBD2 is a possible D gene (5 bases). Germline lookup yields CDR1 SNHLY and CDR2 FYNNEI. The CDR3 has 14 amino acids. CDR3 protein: CASCEDRGTGELFF. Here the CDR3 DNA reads TGTGCCAGCTGTGAAGATCGGGGTACCGGGGAGCTGTTTTTT.

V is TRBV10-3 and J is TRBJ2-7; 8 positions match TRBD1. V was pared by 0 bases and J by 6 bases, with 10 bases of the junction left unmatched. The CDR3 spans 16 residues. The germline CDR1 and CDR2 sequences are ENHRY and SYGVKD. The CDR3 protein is CAISESWQGAHIEQYV. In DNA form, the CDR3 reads TGTGCCATCAGTGAGTCTTGGCAGGGGGCCCACATCGAGCAGTACGTC.

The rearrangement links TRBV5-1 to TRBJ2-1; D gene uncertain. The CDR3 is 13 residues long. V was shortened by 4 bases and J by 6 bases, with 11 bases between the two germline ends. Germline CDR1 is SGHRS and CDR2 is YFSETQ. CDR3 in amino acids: CASSTLYGNEQFF. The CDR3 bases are TGCGCCAGCAGCACCCTCTATGGCAATGAGCAGTTCTTC.

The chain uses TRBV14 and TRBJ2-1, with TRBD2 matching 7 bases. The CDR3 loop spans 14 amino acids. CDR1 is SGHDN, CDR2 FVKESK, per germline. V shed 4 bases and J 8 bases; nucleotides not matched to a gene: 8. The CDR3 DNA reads TGTGCCAGCAGCCTGAAGCGGGGTAACGATGAGCAGTTCTTC. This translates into CASSLKRGNDEQFF.

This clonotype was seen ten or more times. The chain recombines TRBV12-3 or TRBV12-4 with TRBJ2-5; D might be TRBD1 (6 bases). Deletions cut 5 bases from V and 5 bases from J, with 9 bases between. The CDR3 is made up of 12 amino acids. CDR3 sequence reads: CASSQGLETQYF. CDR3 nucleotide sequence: TGTGCCAGCAGTCAGGGGTTGGAGACCCAGTACTTC.

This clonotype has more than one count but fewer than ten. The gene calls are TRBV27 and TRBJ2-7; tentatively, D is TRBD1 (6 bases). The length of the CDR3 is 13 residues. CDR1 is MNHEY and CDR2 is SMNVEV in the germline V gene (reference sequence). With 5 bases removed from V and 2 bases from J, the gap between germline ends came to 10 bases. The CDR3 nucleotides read TGTGCCAGCAGTCCCGGGACACCCTACGAGCAGTACGTC. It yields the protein CASSPGTPYEQYV.

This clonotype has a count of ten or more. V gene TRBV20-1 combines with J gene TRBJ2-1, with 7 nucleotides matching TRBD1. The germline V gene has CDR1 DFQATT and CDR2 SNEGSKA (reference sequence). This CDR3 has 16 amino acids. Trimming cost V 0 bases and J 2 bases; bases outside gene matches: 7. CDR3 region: CSARDLRDRAYNEQFF. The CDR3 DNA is TGCAGTGCTAGAGATTTAAGGGACAGAGCCTACAATGAGCAGTTCTTC.

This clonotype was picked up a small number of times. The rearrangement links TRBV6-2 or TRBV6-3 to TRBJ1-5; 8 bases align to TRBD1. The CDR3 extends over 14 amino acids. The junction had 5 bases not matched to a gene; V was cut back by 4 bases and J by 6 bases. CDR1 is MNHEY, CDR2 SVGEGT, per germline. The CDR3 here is CASSWTGMGQPQHF. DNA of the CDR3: TGTGCCAGCAGTTGGACAGGGATGGGTCAGCCCCAGCATTTT.

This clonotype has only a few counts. CDR3 region: CASSLILDEQYF. The CDR3 DNA is TGTGCCAGCAGCCTCATTTTGGACGAGCAGTACTTC. The V and J genes are TRBV7-9 and TRBJ2-7; D is ambiguous. V gave up 5 bases and J gave up 5 bases, with 10 bases separating them. The length of the CDR3 is 12 residues. Germline V gives CDR1 SEHNR, CDR2 FQNEAQ (reference sequence).

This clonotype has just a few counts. CDR3 in amino acids: CASSPPHEVSQPQHF. The CDR3 DNA sequence: TGTGCCAGTAGTCCCCCTCACGAGGTCAGTCAGCCCCAGCATTTT. V and J are TRBV19 and TRBJ1-5, with no clear D. V lost 5 bases and J 6 bases, leaving 17 bases between the germline ends. The CDR3 is 15 amino acids. The V gene's germline CDR1 is LNHDA and CDR2 SQIVND (reference sequence).

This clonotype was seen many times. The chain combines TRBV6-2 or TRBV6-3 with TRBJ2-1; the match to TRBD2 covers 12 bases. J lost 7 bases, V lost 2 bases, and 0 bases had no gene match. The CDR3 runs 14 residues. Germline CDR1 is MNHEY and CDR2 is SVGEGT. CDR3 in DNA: TGTGCCAGCAGTTACGGGACTAGCGGGAATGAGCAGTTCTTC. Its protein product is CASSYGTSGNEQFF.

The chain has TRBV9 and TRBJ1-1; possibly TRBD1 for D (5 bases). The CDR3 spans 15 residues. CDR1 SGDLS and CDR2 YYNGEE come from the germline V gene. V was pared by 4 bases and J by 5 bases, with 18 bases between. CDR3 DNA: TGTGCCAGCAGCCCCTGGACTACGGCAGGGACTGAAGCTTTCTTT. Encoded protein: CASSPWTTAGTEAFF.

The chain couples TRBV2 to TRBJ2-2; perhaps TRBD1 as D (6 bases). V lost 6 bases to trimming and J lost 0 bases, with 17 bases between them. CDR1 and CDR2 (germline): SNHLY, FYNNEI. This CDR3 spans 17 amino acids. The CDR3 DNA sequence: TGTGCCAGCAGGGACAGCTACCAGGATGCGAACACCGGGGAGCTGTTTTTT. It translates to CASRDSYQDANTGELFF.

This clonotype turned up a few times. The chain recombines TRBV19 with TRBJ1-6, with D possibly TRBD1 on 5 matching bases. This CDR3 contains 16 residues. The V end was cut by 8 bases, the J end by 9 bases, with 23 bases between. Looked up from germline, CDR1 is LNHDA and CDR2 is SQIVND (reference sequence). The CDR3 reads CASPGGRRGRISPLHF. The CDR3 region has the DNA TGTGCCAGTCCGGGAGGCAGACGGGGGAGGATTTCACCCCTCCACTTT.

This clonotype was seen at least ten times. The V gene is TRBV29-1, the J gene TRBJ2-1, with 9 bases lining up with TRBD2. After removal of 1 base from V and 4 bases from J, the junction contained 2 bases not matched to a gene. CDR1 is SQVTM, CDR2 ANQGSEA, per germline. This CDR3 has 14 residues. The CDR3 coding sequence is TGCAGCGTTGAAGCCGCGGGAGGGTACAATGAGCAGTTCTTC. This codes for CSVEAAGGYNEQFF.

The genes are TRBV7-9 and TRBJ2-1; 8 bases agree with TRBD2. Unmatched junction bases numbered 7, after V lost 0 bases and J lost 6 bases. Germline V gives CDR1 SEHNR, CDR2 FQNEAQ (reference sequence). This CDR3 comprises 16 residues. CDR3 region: CASSLAFREGPNEQFF. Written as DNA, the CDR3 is TGTGCCAGCAGCTTAGCGTTTCGGGAGGGCCCCAATGAGCAGTTCTTC.

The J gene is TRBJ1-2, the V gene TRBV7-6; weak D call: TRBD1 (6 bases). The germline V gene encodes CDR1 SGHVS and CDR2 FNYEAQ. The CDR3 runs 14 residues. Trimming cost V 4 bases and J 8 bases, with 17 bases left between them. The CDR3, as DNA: TGTGCCAGCAGCTCGTCTACGGGGGGCTCGGGCTACACCTTC. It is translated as CASSSSTGGSGYTF.

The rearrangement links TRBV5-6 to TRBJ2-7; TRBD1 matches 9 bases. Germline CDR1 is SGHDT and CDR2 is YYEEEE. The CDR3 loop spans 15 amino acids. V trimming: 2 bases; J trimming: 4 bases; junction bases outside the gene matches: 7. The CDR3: CASSLMTGGIYEQYF. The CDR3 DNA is TGTGCCAGCAGCTTAATGACAGGGGGTATATACGAGCAGTACTTC.

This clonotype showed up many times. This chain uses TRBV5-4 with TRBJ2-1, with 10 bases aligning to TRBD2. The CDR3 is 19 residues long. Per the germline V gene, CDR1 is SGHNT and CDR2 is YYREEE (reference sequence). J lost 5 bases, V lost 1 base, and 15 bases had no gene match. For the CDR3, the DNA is TGTGCCAGCAGCTTGAAGGTGACTAGCGGGCTTTTATTAGACAATGAGCAGTTCTTC. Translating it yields CASSLKVTSGLLLDNEQFF.